This T cell receptor beta chain was obtained from a study of CD8 T cells in ankylosing spondylitis (dated by TCRdb to the late 2010s). About the investigation overall: T cell receptor beta repertoires were profiled in healthy donors and ankylosing spondylitis patients so that disease-linked TCR variants could be found. In total, the full study cohort was made up of some 110 healthy donors and 20 to 25 ankylosing spondylitis patients. Samples of peripheral blood were taken, and for ankylosing spondylitis patients, synovial fluid was collected as well. The investigation overall reported the following: Significant enrichment of the disease-linked clones was reported in matched synovial fluid samples from ankylosing spondylitis patients. A TCR beta motif made up of several highly homologous amino acid variants appeared to be characteristic of blood from ankylosing spondylitis patients. Some motif variants had previously been reported in the synovial fluid and blood of reactive arthritis patients, which suggests shared mechanisms of disease initiation. The disease-linked clones showed a CD8+ phenotype and occurred at relatively low frequencies in peripheral blood.

Notes on this clonotype: Its antigen specificity is not known. No per-base quality is available; no much larger clone lies one base away.

Cut back by 0 bases and 5 bases, the V and J ends lie 19 bases apart. CDR1 and CDR2, looked up from the germline V gene, are LGHNA and YSLEER. Measured from the cysteine to the phenylalanine, the CDR3 is 17 residues long. Only the CDR3 DNA stays, 51 bases, in frame from base 1. Sequencing was carried out with an Illumina HiSeq 2500. Quantitative 5'-RACE with molecular barcodes was the method used to prepare the TCR beta libraries. In the original analysis: To identify disease-linked TCR variants, a new computational method was used, one built on a probabilistic model of VDJ rearrangement. TCRdb passed the public sequencing reads through fastp at Q25 and MiXCR, retaining productive beta sequences. When rows share a CDR3 protein, they turn into one entry using the most common DNA and genes. TCRdb, not the original authors, processed these V and J calls. The sample data list 800,000 to 900,000 distinct CDR3 sequences, and 12% of these were observed just once. 0.45% to 0.6% of the sample is held by the ten biggest clonotypes.

The sequenced sample consisted of blood, either unsorted or a sorted T cell fraction (not recorded which). Rearrangement joined TRBV4-3 to TRBJ1-2, and TRBD1 may be the D gene, going by 6 matching bases. The source of this sequence is a male donor with ankylosing spondylitis. The nucleotide sequence reads TGCGCCAGCAGCCAAGATGGGTTTAGGACAGACGATTATGGCTACACCTTC. Translation gives CASSQDGFRTDDYGYTF.